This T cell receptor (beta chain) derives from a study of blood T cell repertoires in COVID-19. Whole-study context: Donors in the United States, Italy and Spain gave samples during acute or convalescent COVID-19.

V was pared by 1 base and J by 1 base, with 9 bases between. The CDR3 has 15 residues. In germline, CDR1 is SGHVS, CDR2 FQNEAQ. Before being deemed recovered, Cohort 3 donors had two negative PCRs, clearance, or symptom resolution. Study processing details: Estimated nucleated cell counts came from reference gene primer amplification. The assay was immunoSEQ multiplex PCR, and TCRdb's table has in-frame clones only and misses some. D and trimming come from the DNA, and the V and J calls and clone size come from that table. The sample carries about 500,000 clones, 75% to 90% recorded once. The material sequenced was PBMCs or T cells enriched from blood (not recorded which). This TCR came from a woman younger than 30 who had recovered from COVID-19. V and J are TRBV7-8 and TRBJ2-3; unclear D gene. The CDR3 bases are TGTGCCAGCAGCTTAGTGGCTAGACGCACAGATACGCAGTATTTT. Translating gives CASSLVARRTDTQYF.